This T cell receptor (beta chain) originates from a study of shared clonotypes between healthy human individuals. About the research overall: Contributing individuals were a couple of females and a few males aged 18 to 49. Per donor, three plates held CD4 naive cells, three held CD4 memory, two held CD8 naive and one held CD8 memory.

TCRdb's copy holds only in-frame clones and misses some; the assay was immunoSEQ multiplex PCR. The repertoire includes around 1.9 million clones, about 92% of them detected once, and approximately 1.7% sits in the top ten. Naive-designated CD8 cells lacked CD45RO, were positively enriched for CCR7, and omitted terminally differentiated effector memory CD45RA+ cells. With V trimmed by 5 bases and J by 0 bases, 6 bases remained unmatched. This CDR3 contains 16 residues. Germline values: CDR1 SEHNR, CDR2 FQNEAQ (reference sequence). A note on this clone: Antigen: not known.

Study-wide findings and caveats: A handful of donors shared around 5.2% of their naive CD4 clonotypes.

V usage is TRBV7-9 and J usage is TRBJ2-1, with 8 bases identical to TRBD2. Source material: naive CD8+ T cells from PBMCs. This TCR was recovered from a man aged 18 to 30 in good health. Some clones in this sample may be carry-over from other donors' samples. CDR3 DNA sequence: TGTGCCAGCAGCCCAAGCGGGAGCTACTCCTACAATGAGCAGTTCTTC. Translation: CASSPSGSYSYNEQFF.